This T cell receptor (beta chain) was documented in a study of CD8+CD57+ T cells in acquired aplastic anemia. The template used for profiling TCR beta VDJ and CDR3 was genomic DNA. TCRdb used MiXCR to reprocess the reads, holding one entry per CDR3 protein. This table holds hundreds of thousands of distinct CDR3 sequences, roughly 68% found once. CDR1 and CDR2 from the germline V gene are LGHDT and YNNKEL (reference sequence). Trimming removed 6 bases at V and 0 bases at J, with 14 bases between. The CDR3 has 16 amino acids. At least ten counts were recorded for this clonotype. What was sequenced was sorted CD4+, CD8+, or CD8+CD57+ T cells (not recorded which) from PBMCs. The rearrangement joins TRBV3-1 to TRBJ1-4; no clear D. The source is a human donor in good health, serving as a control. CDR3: CASRRSAISTNEKLFF. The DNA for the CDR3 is TGTGCCAGCAGACGTAGCGCCATTTCAACTAATGAAAAACTGTTTTTT.